This T cell receptor beta chain stems from a study of PD-1 blockade in mismatch repair-deficient tumors. Profiling relied on immunoSEQ multiplex PCR, and the TCRdb table lists in-frame clones only, not all of them. The table includes some 130,000 clones, 88% detected once. V gave up 1 base and J gave up 4 bases, with 13 bases separating them. Germline assignment: CDR1 SQVTM and CDR2 ANQGSEA. The CDR3 has 14 residues. With respect to this clone: The antigen is unknown.

Study findings and constraints: Tumor-resident clones, often absent from pretreatment blood, expanded after pembrolizumab and then contracted.

This material consisted of peripheral blood, taken approximately 70 weeks after starting pembrolizumab. This TCR was recovered from an adult with mismatch repair-deficient cancer. The chain is built from TRBV29-1 and TRBJ1-1; D ambiguous. The CDR3: CSVEVAPWGTEAFF. CDR3 nucleotide sequence: TGCAGCGTTGAAGTCGCACCCTGGGGCACTGAAGCTTTCTTT. Combining the CDR3 with reference TRBV29-1 and TRBJ1-1 gives the whole variable domain SAVISQKPSRDICQRGTSLTIQCQVDSQVTMMFWYRQQPGQSLTLIATANQGSEATYESGFVIDKFPISRPNLTFSTLTVSNMSPEDSSIYLCSVEVAPWGTEAFFGQGTRLTVV.